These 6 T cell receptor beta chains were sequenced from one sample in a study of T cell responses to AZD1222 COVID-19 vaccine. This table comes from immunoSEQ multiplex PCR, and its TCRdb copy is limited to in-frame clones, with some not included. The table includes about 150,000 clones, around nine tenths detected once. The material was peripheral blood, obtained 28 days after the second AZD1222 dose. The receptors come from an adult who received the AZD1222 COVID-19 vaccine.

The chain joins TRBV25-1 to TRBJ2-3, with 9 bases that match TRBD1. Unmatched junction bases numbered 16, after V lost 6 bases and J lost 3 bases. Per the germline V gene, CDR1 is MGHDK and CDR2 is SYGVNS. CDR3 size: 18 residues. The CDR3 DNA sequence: TGTGCCAGCAGCCCGGGACAGGGAATGGGAAGCAGGACAGATACGCAGTATTTT. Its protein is CASSPGQGMGSRTDTQYF.

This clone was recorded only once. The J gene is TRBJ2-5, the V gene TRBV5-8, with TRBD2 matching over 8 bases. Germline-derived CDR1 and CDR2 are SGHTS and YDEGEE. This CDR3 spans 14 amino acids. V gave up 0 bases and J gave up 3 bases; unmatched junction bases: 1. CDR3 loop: CASSLGAGEETQYF. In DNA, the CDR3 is TGTGCCAGCAGCTTGGGAGCGGGAGAAGAGACCCAGTACTTC.

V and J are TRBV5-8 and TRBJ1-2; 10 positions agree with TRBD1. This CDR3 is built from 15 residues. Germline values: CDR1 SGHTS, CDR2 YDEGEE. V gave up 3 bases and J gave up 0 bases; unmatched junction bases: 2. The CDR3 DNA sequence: TGTGCCAGCAGCTCCGGGACAGGGGCTAACTATGGCTACACCTTC. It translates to CASSSGTGANYGYTF.

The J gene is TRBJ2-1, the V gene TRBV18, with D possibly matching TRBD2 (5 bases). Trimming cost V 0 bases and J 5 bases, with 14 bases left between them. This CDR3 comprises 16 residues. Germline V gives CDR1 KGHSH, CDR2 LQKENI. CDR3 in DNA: TGTGCCAGCTCACCACCCAGCGGTCTATTCAACAATGAGCAGTTCTTC. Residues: CASSPPSGLFNNEQFF.

CDR3 in DNA: TGTGCCAGCAGCCAAGATATGAGGGAAGAGACCCAGTACTTC. Translated: CASSQDMREETQYF. V gene TRBV3-1 (or the pseudogene TRBV3-2) combines with J gene TRBJ2-5, with a tentative D call TRBD2 (5 bases). This CDR3 has 14 residues. Trimming pared 0 bases from V and 3 bases from J, leaving 8 bases between. Per the germline V gene, CDR1 is LGHDT and CDR2 is YNNKEL (reference sequence).

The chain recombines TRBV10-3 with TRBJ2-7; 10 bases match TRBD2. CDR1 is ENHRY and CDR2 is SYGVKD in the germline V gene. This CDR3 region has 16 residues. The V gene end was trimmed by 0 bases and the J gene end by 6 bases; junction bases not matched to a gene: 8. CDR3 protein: CAISESSGRASLEQYF. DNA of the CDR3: TGTGCCATCAGTGAGTCGAGCGGGAGGGCCTCCCTCGAGCAGTACTTC.